This record concerns one TCR beta chain sequence. V dropped 7 bases and J dropped 4 bases, with 20 bases sitting between them. Germline V gene data show CDR1 as SGHRS and CDR2 as YFSETQ. There are 15 residues in the CDR3. Only in-frame clones appear in the TCRdb table, and some are missing; sequencing was by immunoSEQ multiplex PCR. The table records approximately 97,000 clones, about 91% of them present only once. This entry belongs to a study of control samples from healthy donors and cancer patients. The sample consisted of blood. The TCR was taken from a man aged 30 to 45 in good health. V and J are TRBV5-1 and TRBJ2-5; D perhaps matches TRBD1 (7 bases). The CDR3 loop is CASSSRGTDRETQYF. Written as DNA, the CDR3 is TGCGCCAGCTCTTCCCGGGGGACAGACAGAGAGACCCAGTACTTC.